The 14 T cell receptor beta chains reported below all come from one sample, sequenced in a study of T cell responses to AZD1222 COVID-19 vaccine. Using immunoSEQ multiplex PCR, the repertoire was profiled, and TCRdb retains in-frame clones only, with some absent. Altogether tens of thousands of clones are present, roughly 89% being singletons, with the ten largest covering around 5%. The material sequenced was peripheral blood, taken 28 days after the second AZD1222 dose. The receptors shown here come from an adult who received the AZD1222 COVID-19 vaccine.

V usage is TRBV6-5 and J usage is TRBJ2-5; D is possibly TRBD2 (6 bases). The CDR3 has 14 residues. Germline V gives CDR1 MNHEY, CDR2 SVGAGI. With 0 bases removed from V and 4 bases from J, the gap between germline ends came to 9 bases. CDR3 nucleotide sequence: TGTGCCAGCAGTTACTCAACGGGGGTAGAGACCCAGTACTTC. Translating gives CASSYSTGVETQYF.

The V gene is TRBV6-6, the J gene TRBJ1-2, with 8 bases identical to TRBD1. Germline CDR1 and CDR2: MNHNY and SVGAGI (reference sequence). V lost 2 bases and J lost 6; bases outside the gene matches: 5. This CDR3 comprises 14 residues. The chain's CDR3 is CASSYTRTGNGYTF. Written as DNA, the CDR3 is TGTGCCAGCAGTTACACAAGGACAGGGAATGGCTACACCTTC.

The DNA of the CDR3 is TGTGCCAGCAGCTCCGGACAGGGCCTGAACACTGAAGCTTTCTTT. It translates to CASSSGQGLNTEAFF. The V gene is TRBV9, the J gene TRBJ1-1; TRBD1 agrees at 8 bases. From germline, CDR1 is SGDLS and CDR2 YYNGEE. Trimming at V came to 4 bases and at J to 0 bases, leaving 5 bases not matched to a gene. The CDR3 loop spans 15 amino acids.

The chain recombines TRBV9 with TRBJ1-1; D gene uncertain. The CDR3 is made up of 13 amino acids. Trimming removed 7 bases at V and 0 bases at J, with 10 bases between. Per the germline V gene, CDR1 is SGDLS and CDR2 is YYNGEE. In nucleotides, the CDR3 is TGTGCCAGCGCGACGTCCGTGAACACTGAAGCTTTCTTT. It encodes CASATSVNTEAFF.

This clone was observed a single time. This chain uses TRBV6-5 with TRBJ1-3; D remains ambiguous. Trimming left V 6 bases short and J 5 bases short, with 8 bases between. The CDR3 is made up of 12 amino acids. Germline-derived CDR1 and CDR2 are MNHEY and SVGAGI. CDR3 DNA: TGTGCCAGCAGCTTGACAAGAAACACCATATATTTT. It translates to CASSLTRNTIYF.

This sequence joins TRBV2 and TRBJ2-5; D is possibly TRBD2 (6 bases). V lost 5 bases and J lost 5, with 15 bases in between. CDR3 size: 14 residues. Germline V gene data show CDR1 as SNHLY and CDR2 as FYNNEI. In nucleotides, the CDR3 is TGTGCCAGCAGTTCCAGGAGGGTCGAGGAGACCCAGTACTTC. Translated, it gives CASSSRRVEETQYF.

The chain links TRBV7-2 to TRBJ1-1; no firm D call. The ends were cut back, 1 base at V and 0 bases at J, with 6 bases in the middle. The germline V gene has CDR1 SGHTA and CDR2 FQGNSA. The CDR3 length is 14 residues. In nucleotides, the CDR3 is TGTGCCAGCAGCTTAGTGGTCTTGAACACTGAAGCTTTCTTT. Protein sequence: CASSLVVLNTEAFF.

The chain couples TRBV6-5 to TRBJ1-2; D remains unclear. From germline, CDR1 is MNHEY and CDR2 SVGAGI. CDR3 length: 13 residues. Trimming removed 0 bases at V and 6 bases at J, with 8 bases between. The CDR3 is CASSYSGRNGYTF. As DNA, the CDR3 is TGTGCCAGCAGTTACTCAGGCAGAAATGGCTACACCTTC.

The CDR3, as DNA: TGTGCCAGCAGCTCCCTGACAGGCCGTTACGGCGAGCAGTACTTC. Protein: CASSSLTGRYGEQYF. V usage is TRBV11-2 and J usage is TRBJ2-7, with a possible D match to TRBD1 (6 bases). The germline V and J ends were trimmed by 4 bases and 6 bases, with 19 bases remaining between them. The germline gives CDR1 SGHAT, CDR2 FQNNGV. The CDR3 spans 15 residues. Using reference TRBV11-2 and TRBJ2-7 for the parts outside the CDR3, the full variable domain is EAGVAQSPRYKIIEKRQSVAFWCNPISGHATLYWYQQILGQGPKLLIQFQNNGVVDDSQLPKDRFSAERLKGVDSTLKIQPAKLEDSAVYLCASSSLTGRYGEQYFGPGTRLTVT.

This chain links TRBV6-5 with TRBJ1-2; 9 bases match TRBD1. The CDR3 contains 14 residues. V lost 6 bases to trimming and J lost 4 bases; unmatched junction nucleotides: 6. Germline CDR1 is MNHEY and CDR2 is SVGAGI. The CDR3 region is CASRSSGQGYGYTF. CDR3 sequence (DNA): TGTGCCAGCAGGTCGTCGGGACAGGGCTATGGCTACACCTTC.

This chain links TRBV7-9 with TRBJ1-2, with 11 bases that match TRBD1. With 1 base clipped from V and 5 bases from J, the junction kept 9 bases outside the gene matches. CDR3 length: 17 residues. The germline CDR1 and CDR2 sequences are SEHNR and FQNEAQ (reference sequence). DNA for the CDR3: TGTGCCAGCAGCTTAGAGGGGACAGGGGGTTCCCTTTATGGCTACACCTTC. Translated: CASSLEGTGGSLYGYTF.

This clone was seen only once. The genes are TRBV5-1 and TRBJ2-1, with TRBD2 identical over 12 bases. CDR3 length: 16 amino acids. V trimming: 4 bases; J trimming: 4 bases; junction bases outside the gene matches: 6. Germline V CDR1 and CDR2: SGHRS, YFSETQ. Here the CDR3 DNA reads TGCGCCAGCAGCCTGACTAGCGGGGGAGTATACAATGAGCAGTTCTTC. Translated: CASSLTSGGVYNEQFF.

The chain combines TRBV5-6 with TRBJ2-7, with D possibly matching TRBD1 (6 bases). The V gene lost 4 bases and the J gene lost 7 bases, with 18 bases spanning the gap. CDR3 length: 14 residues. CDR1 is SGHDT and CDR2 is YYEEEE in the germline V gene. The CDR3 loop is CASSPIGQPFEQYF. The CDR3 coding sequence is TGTGCCAGCAGCCCGATCGGACAGCCCTTTGAGCAGTACTTC.

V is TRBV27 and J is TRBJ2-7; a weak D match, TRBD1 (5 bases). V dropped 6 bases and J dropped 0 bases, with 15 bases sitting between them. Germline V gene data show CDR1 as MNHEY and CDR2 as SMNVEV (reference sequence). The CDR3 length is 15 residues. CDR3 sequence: CASSVPARASYEQYF. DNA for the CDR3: TGTGCCAGCAGCGTGCCGGCCAGGGCCTCCTACGAGCAGTACTTC.